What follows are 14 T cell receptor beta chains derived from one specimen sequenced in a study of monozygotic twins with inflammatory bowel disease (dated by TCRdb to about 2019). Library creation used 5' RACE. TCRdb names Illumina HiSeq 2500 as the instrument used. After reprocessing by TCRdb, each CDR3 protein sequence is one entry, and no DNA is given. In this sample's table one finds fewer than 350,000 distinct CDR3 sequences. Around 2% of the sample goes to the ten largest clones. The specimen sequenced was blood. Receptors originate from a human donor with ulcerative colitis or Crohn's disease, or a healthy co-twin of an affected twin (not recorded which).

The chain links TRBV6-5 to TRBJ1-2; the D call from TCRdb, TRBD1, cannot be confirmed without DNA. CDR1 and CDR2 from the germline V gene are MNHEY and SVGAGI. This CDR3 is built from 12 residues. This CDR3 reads CASSLGAGGYTF.

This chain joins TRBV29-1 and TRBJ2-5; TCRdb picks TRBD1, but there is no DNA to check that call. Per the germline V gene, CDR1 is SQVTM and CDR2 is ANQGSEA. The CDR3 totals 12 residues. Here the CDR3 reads CSVGTGQETQYF.

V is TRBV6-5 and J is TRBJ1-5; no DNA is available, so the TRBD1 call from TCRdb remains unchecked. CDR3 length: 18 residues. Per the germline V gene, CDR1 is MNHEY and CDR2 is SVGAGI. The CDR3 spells CASSFPPGTTPEGQPQHF.

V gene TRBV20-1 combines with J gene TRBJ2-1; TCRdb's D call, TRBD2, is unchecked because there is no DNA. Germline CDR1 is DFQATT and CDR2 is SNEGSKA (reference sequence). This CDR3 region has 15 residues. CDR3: CSATPNRGWRGEQFF.

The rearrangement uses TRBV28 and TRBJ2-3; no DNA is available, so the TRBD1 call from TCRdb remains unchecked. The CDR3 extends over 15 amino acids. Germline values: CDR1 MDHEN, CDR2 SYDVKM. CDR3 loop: CASSPDPGSGDTQYF.

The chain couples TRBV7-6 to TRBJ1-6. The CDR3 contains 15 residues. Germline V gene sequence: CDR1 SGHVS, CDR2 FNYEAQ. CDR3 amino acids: CASSLETDHNSPLHF.

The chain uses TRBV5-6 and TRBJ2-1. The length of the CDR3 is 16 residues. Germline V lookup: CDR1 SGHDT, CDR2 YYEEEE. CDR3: CASSFMDLLSYNEQFF.

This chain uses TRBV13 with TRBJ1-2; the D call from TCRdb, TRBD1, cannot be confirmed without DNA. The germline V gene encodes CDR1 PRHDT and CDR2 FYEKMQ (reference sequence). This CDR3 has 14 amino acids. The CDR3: CASGRAGSGYGYTF.

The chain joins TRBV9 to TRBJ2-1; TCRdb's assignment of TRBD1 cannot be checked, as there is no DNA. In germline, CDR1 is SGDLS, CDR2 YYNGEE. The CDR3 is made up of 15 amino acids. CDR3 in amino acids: CASSVGQGAQNEQFF.

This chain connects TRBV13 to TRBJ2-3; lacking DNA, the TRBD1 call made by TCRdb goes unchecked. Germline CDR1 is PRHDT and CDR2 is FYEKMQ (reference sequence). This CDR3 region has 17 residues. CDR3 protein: CASSPISGAYSTDTQYF.

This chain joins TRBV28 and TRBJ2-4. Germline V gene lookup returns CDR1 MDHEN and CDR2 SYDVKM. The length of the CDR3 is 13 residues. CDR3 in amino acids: CASSLIETGIQYF.

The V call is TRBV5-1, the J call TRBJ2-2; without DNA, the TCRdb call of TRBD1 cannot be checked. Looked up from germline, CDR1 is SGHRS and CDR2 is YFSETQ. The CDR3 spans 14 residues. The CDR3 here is CASSSGQPTGELFF.

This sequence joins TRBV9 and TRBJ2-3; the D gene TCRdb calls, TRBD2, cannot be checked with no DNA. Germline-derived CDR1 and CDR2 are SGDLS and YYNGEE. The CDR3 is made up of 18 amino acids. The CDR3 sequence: CASSVVGPTSGGPDTQYF.

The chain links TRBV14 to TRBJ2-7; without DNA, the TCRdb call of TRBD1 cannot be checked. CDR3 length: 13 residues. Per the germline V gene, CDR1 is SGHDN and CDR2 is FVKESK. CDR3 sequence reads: CASRRTGGYEQYF.